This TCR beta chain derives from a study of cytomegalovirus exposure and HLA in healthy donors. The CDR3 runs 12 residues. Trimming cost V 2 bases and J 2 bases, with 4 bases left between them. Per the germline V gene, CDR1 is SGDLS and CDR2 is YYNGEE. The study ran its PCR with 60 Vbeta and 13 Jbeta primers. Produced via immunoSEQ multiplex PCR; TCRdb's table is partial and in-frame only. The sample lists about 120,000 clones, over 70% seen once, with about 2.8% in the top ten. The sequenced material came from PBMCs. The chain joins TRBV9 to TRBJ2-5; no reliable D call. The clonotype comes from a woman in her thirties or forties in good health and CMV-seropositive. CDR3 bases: TGTGCCAGCAGCGTTAGTCAAGAGACCCAGTACTTC. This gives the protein CASSVSQETQYF.